This T cell receptor beta chain was identified in a study of identical twins. Germline V gives CDR1 SGHRS, CDR2 YFSETQ. Trimming took 4 bases from V and 2 from J, leaving 13 bases between them. The CDR3 contains 14 residues. In every case, the donor was a healthy Caucasian. Using its own MiXCR run on the 5' RACE reads, TCRdb lists one record per CDR3 protein. The sample has 400,000 to 550,000 distinct CDR3 sequences, 22% seen once. The same data also contributed to another study, on T cells expressing NK-cell markers.

Sequencing was performed on CD4+ T cells sorted from blood. The source of this sequence is a woman younger than 30 in good health. The chain recombines TRBV5-1 with TRBJ2-7; D call uncertain. The CDR3 DNA is TGCGCCAGCAGCCGATTAGGGAACACCTACGAGCAGTACTTC. It specifies CASSRLGNTYEQYF.